Described below is a single T cell receptor (beta chain) sequence and its context. Its antigen is unidentified. Produced via immunoSEQ multiplex PCR; TCRdb's table is partial and in-frame only. The table shows some 2,500,000 clones, with 80% to 95% occurring only once. Partitioning of CD4+ cells yielded a CD45RA+ naive subset and a CD45RA-negative memory subset. The data are from a study of shared clonotypes between healthy human individuals. The study's findings and limits: Rarefaction exposed incomplete sorted-subset sequencing despite large depth. Non-shared clonotypes showed lower generation probabilities than clonotypes common to all four donors. The study generally estimated greater richness for naive than memory subsets.

The J segment lost 0 bases and the V segment lost 4 bases, leaving 12 bases of the junction unmatched. Germline loops: CDR1 MNHNS, CDR2 SASEGT. This CDR3 has 19 amino acids. This sequence joins TRBV6-1 and TRBJ2-6, with 7 bases identical to TRBD1. This TCR was recovered from a man in his late teens or twenties in good health. Some clones in this sample may be carry-over from other donors' samples. Sequenced sample: naive CD4+ T cells from PBMCs. Described subset: CD45RA+ positively selected. The CDR3 coding sequence is TGTGCCAGCAGTGCTAGACAGGGCCTATGGGGCTCTGGGGCCAACGTCCTGACTTTC. Residues: CASSARQGLWGSGANVLTF.